This passage covers 18 T cell receptor beta chains from one sample sequenced in a study of blood T cell repertoires in COVID-19. Sequenced by immunoSEQ multiplex PCR; TCRdb stores in-frame clones only, minus some. The data contain some 70,000 clones, around 89% of them seen just once; the ten biggest clones take up 6.4%. The sequenced sample was peripheral blood. These receptors were collected from a woman in her sixties or seventies with acute or convalescent COVID-19.

The chain links TRBV5-1 to TRBJ2-1; perhaps TRBD1 as D (5 bases). Germline V gene lookup returns CDR1 SGHRS and CDR2 YFSETQ. The V end was cut by 6 bases, the J end by 10 bases, with 11 bases between. This CDR3 is 11 amino acids long. The CDR3 here is CASTVGAEQFF. CDR3 bases: TGCGCCAGCACCGTTGGGGCCGAGCAGTTCTTC.

The J gene is TRBJ2-2, the V gene TRBV6-2 or TRBV6-3, with 8 nucleotides matching TRBD1. Trimming removed 6 bases from V and 2 bases from J; junction bases left unmatched: 8. Germline V gene lookup returns CDR1 MNHEY and CDR2 SVGEGT. The CDR3 is 16 amino acids. The CDR3 is CASSPGQGPNTGELFF. CDR3 nucleotide sequence: TGTGCCAGCAGCCCTGGACAGGGCCCAAACACCGGGGAGCTGTTTTTT.

A remark on this clone: The same CDR3 also results from other DNA sequences found in this sample. V and J are TRBV28 and TRBJ1-2, with 7 bases that match TRBD1. CDR1 MDHEN and CDR2 SYDVKM come from the germline V gene. V lost 6 bases, J lost 5 bases, and 9 bases stayed unmatched. This CDR3 has 14 residues. As DNA, the CDR3 is TGTGCCAGCAGCTCCGGACAGGCCTCATATGGCTACACCTTC. It yields the protein CASSSGQASYGYTF.

The rearrangement joins TRBV19 to TRBJ1-2; 9 bases map to TRBD1. V lost 1 base to trimming and J lost 6 bases; unmatched junction nucleotides: 3. Germline assignment: CDR1 LNHDA and CDR2 SQIVND (reference sequence). The CDR3 sequence is 14 residues long. For the CDR3, the DNA is TGTGCCAGTAGTATAGCAAGGACAGGGGATGGCTACACCTTC. This codes for CASSIARTGDGYTF.

The chain is built from TRBV5-1 and TRBJ2-1, with 8 bases lining up with TRBD2. The germline gives CDR1 SGHRS, CDR2 YFSETQ. With 4 bases clipped from V and 3 bases from J, the junction kept 9 bases outside the gene matches. CDR3 length equals 16 residues. CDR3 residues: CASSLFASGRYNEQFF. CDR3 in DNA: TGCGCCAGCAGCCTCTTCGCTAGCGGGCGCTACAATGAGCAGTTCTTC.

The J gene is TRBJ1-1, the V gene TRBV10-3; D is unresolved. V gave up 4 bases and J gave up 2 bases, with 5 bases separating them. This CDR3 has 12 residues. The V gene's germline CDR1 is ENHRY and CDR2 SYGVKD. The chain's CDR3 is CAISALNTEAFF. For the CDR3, the DNA is TGTGCCATCAGTGCCCTAAACACTGAAGCTTTCTTT.

The chain couples TRBV5-1 to TRBJ2-7; D possibly corresponds to TRBD1 (5 bases). CDR3 length equals 14 residues. Per the germline V gene, CDR1 is SGHRS and CDR2 is YFSETQ. Trimming shortened V by 6 bases and J by 6 bases, and 19 bases separated the two germline ends. DNA of the CDR3: TGCGCCAGCATCCCTCGGTCAGGGTTCGGCGAGCAGTACTTC. It specifies CASIPRSGFGEQYF.

The chain couples TRBV11-2 to TRBJ2-7, with D possibly TRBD2 on 5 matching bases. The CDR3 has 13 residues. Germline-derived CDR1 and CDR2 are SGHAT and FQNNGV. The V end lost 5 bases, the J end lost 4 bases, and 12 bases lay between the germline ends. This chain's CDR3 is CASSPVREYEQYF. CDR3 nucleotide sequence: TGTGCCAGCAGCCCTGTTAGGGAGTACGAGCAGTACTTC.

This chain uses TRBV4-2 with TRBJ2-5; TRBD1 is a possible D gene (5 bases). The CDR3 is 15 residues long. The ends were cut back, 1 base at V and 5 bases at J, with 14 bases in the middle. Germline V gives CDR1 LGHNA, CDR2 YNFKEQ. For the CDR3, the DNA is TGTGCCAGCAGCCAAGGGGGCGAGCAAGGGGAGACCCAGTACTTC. Protein product: CASSQGGEQGETQYF.

The chain links TRBV19 to TRBJ2-2; D is ambiguous. V lost 7 bases, J lost 2 bases, and 11 bases lay in between. Germline loops: CDR1 LNHDA, CDR2 SQIVND (reference sequence). The CDR3 totals 14 residues. CDR3 in DNA: TGTGCCAGTAATAACAGAGCAAACACCGGGGAGCTGTTTTTT. This codes for CASNNRANTGELFF.

This chain joins TRBV15 and TRBJ2-3, with a weak D call TRBD2 (5 bases). The CDR3 is 19 residues long. Looked up from germline, CDR1 is LNHNV and CDR2 is YYDKDF (reference sequence). Trimming pared 0 bases from V and 10 bases from J, leaving 29 bases between. Written as DNA, the CDR3 is TGTGCCACCAGCAGAGAAAATTTCCTAAGCGGAAGCGTGGGCCTATCGCAGTATTTT. Residues: CATSRENFLSGSVGLSQYF.

This chain's CDR3 is CASSEAGTGGNEQFF. The CDR3 nucleotides read TGTGCCAGCAGTGAAGCGGGGACAGGGGGCAATGAGCAGTTCTTC. The chain uses TRBV2 and TRBJ2-1; 11 bases align to TRBD1. Losses at the gene ends were 0 bases for V and 6 bases for J; bases not matched to a gene: 1. This CDR3 has 15 residues. Looked up from germline, CDR1 is SNHLY and CDR2 is FYNNEI.

The V and J genes are TRBV27 and TRBJ1-3; maybe TRBD1 (6 bases). The V end was cut by 6 bases, the J end by 7 bases, with 13 bases between. The CDR3 has 13 residues. The germline V gene has CDR1 MNHEY and CDR2 SMNVEV (reference sequence). CDR3 protein: CASRARTANTIYF. In DNA, the CDR3 is TGTGCCAGCAGGGCTAGGACAGCCAACACCATATATTTT.

CDR3 loop: CASRGDTLNTEAFF. The CDR3 DNA reads TGTGCCAGCCGAGGGGACACTTTGAACACTGAAGCTTTCTTT. This rearrangement joins TRBV25-1 to TRBJ1-1; weak D call: TRBD1 (6 bases). This CDR3 is built from 14 residues. Deletions cut 8 bases from V and 0 bases from J, with 13 bases between. Germline CDR1 is MGHDK and CDR2 is SYGVNS.

This rearrangement joins TRBV28 to TRBJ1-2, with D perhaps matching TRBD1 (5 bases). V was cut by 4 bases and J by 3 bases, with 21 bases left in between. The CDR3 contains 17 residues. Germline CDR1 MDHEN, CDR2 SYDVKM. The CDR3 DNA is TGTGCCAGCAGTTCCCCCGGGGCGACGGGGGGGGACTATGGCTACACCTTC. Its protein product is CASSSPGATGGDYGYTF.

V gene TRBV2 combines with J gene TRBJ1-6; 7 bases match TRBD1. The germline gives CDR1 SNHLY, CDR2 FYNNEI. The CDR3 is made up of 15 amino acids. The J segment lost 6 bases and the V segment lost 8 bases, leaving 10 bases of the junction unmatched. CDR3 bases: TGTGCCAGCCCTACAGGGGCATTTAGTAATTCACCCCTCCACTTT. Its translation: CASPTGAFSNSPLHF.

The chain carries TRBV6-5 and TRBJ1-3, with a weak D call TRBD1 (6 bases). Trimming took 8 bases from V and 1 from J, leaving 15 bases between them. The germline V gene encodes CDR1 MNHEY and CDR2 SVGAGI. The CDR3 covers 15 residues. CDR3 bases: TGTGCCAGCGCGAGACAGGACCTTTCTGGAAACACCATATATTTT. Its protein product is CASARQDLSGNTIYF.

J is TRBJ1-2 and V is TRBV4-3; TRBD1 aligns across 10 bases. Germline V gene lookup returns CDR1 LGHNA and CDR2 YSLEER. CDR3 length equals 15 residues. Trimming at V came to 4 bases and at J to 4 bases, leaving 6 bases not matched to a gene. CDR3 region: CASSRDRGGSYGYTF. The CDR3, as DNA: TGCGCCAGCAGCCGGGACAGGGGTGGGAGCTATGGCTACACCTTC.